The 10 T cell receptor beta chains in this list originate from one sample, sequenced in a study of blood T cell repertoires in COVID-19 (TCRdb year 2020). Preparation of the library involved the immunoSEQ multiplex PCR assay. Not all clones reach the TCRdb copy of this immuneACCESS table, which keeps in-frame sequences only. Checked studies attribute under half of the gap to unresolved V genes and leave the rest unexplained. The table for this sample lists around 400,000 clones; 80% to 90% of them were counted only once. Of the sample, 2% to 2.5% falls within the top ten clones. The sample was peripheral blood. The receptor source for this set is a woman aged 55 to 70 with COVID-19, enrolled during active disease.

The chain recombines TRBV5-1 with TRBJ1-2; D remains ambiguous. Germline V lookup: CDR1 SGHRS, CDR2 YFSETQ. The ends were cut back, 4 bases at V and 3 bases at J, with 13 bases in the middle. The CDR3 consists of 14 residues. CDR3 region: CASSAGGLDYGYTF. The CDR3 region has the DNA TGCGCCAGCAGCGCTGGAGGGTTGGACTATGGCTACACCTTC.

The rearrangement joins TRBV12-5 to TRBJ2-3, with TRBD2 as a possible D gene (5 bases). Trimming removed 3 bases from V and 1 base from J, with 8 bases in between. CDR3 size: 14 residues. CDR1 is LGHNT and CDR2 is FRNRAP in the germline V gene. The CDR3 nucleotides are TGTGCTAGTGGTTTCTCAGCGGGCACAGATACGCAGTATTTT. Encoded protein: CASGFSAGTDTQYF.

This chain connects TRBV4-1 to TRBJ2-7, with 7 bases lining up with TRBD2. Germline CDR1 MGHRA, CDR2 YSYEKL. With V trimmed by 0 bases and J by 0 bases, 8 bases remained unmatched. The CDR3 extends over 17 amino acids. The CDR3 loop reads CASSQDFQRDRSYEQYF. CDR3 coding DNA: TGCGCCAGCAGCCAAGATTTTCAGCGGGACCGCTCCTACGAGCAGTACTTC.

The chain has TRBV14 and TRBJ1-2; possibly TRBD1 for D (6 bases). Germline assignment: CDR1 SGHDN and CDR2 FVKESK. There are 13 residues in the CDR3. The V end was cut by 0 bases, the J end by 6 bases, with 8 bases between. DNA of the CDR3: TGTGCCAGCAGCCAAGACAGGGGTAATGGCTACACCTTC. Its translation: CASSQDRGNGYTF.

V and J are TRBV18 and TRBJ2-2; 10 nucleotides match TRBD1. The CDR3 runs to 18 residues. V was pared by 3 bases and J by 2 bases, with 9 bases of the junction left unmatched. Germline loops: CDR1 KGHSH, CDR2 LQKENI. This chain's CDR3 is CASSPLGRQGANTGELFF. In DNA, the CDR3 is TGTGCCAGCTCACCTCTCGGGAGACAGGGGGCAAACACCGGGGAGCTGTTTTTT. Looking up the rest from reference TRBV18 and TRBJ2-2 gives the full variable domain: NAGVMQNPRHLVRRRGQEARLRCSPMKGHSHVYWYRQLPEEGLKFMVYLQKENIIDESGMPKERFSAEFPKEGPSILRIQQVVRGDSAAYFCASSPLGRQGANTGELFFGEGSRLTVL.

The CDR3 coding sequence is TGTGCCAGCAGTGCACTAGCGGGGGTCCTCCGGGGCACAGATACGCAGTATTTT. Its protein product is CASSALAGVLRGTDTQYF. V is TRBV25-1 and J is TRBJ2-3, with 11 bases matching TRBD2. This CDR3 is built from 18 residues. The germline V gene has CDR1 MGHDK and CDR2 SYGVNS. V was clipped by 4 bases and J by 1 base; unmatched bases: 10. The full variable domain, its missing parts supplied by reference TRBV25-1 and TRBJ2-3, is EADIYQTPRYLVIGTGKKITLECSQTMGHDKMYWYQQDPGMELHLIHYSYGVNSTEKGDLSSESTVSRIRTEHFPLTLESARPSHTSQYLCASSALAGVLRGTDTQYFGPGTRLTVL.

The CDR3 reads CASSQLGDQPQHF. The DNA of the CDR3 is TGTGCCAGCAGCCAACTGGGAGATCAGCCCCAGCATTTT. The chain uses TRBV3-1 (or the pseudogene TRBV3-2) and TRBJ1-5; D is ambiguous. The CDR3 loop spans 13 amino acids. Germline CDR1 is LGHDT and CDR2 is YNNKEL (reference sequence). The V end was cut by 2 bases, the J end by 5 bases, with 7 bases between.

DNA of the CDR3: TGTGCCAGCAGTGAAGAGGGAAAGGCTTTCTTT. This gives the protein CASSEEGKAFF. V and J are TRBV25-1 and TRBJ1-1; D call uncertain. V was pared by 2 bases and J by 11 bases, with 9 bases between. Germline-derived CDR1 and CDR2 are MGHDK and SYGVNS. This CDR3 region has 11 residues.

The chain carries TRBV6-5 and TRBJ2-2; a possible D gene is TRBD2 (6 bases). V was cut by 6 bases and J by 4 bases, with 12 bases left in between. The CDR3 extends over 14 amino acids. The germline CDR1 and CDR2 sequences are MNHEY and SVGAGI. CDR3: CASRDSGTTGELFF. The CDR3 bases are TGTGCCAGCAGGGATAGCGGAACCACCGGGGAGCTGTTTTTT.

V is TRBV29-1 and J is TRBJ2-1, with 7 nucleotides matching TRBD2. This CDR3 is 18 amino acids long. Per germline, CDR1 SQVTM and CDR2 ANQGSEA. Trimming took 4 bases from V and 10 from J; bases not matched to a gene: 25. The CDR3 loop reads CSVVYQGQGLQRGAEQFF. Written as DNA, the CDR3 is TGCAGCGTTGTTTATCAGGGCCAGGGACTACAGCGGGGAGCCGAGCAGTTCTTC.